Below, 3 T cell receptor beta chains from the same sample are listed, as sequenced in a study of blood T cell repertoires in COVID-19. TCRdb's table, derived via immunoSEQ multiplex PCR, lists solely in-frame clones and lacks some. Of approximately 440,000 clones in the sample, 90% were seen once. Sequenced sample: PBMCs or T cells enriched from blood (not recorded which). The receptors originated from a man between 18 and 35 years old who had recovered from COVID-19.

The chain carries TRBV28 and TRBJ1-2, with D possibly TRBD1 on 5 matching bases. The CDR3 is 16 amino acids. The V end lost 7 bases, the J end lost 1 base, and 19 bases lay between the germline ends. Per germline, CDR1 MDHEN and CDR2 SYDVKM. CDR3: CASTGGLGLVNYGYTF. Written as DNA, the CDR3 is TGTGCCAGCACCGGGGGTTTGGGGTTGGTTAACTATGGCTACACCTTC.

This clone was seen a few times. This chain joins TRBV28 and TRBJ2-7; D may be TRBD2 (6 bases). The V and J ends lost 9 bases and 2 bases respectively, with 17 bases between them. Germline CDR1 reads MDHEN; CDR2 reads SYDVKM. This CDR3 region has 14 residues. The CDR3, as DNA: TGTGCCAGTCGCCCCGCTAGCGAGCCCTACGAGCAGTACTTC. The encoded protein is CASRPASEPYEQYF.

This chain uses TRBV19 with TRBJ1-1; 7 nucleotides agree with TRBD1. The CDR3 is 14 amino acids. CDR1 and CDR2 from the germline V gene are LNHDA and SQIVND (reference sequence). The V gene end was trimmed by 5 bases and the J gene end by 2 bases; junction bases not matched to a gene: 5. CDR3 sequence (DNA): TGTGCCAGTAGTCGGACAGGAGACAACACTGAAGCTTTCTTT. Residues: CASSRTGDNTEAFF. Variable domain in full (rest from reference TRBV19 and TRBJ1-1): DGGITQSPKYLFRKEGQNVTLSCEQNLNHDAMYWYRQDPGQGLRLIYYSQIVNDFQKGDIAEGYSVSREKKESFPLTVTSAQKNPTAFYLCASSRTGDNTEAFFGQGTRLTVV.